The TCR beta chain described here comes from a study of T cell responses to AZD1222 COVID-19 vaccine. This CDR3 is 16 amino acids long. Germline V gene data show CDR1 as MNHNS and CDR2 as SASEGT. Trimming cost V 1 base and J 3 bases, with 13 bases left between them. Method: immunoSEQ multiplex PCR; TCRdb's copy keeps in-frame clones and lacks some. The table has around 160,000 clones, 93% seen once. This sequence joins TRBV6-1 and TRBJ1-5; D unclear. The TCR originated in an adult in good health. Specimen: peripheral blood, collected on day 0 of AZD1222 vaccination. The CDR3 DNA follows: TGTGCCAGCAGTGAAGGTTTCAGGAGGGACAATCAGCCCCAGCATTTT. Protein sequence: CASSEGFRRDNQPQHF.